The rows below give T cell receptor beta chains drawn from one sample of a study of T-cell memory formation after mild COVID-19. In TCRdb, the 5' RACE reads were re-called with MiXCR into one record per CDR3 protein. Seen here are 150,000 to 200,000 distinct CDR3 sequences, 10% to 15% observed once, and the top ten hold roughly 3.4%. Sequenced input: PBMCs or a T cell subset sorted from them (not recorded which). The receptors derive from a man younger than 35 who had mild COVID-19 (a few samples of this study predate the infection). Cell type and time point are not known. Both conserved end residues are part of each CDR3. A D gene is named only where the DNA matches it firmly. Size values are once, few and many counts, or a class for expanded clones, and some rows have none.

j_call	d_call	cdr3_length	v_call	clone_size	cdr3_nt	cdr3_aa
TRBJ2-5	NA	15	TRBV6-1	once	TGTGCCAGCACCCCGCTTCGGACAGTACAAGGGACCCAGTACTTC	CASTPLRTVQGTQYF
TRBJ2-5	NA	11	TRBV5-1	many	TGCGCCAGCAGCCGGCAGGAGACCCAGTACTTC	CASSRQETQYF
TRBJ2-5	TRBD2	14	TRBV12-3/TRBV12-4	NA	TGTGCCAGCAGCCAGCGGGGGGGCCAAGAGACCCAGTACTTC	CASSQRGGQETQYF
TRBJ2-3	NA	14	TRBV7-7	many	TGTGCCAGCAGCTTAGGTTCTAGCACAGATACGCAGTATTTT	CASSLGSSTDTQYF
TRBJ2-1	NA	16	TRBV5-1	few	TGCGCCAGCAGCTTAGGAGGGGGGGCAACCTACAATGAGCAGTTCTTC	CASSLGGGATYNEQFF
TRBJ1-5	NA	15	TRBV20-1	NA	TGCAGTGCCATAGACTCGGGCAGGAGCAATCAGCCCCAGCATTTT	CSAIDSGRSNQPQHF
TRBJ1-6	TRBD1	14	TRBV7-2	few	TGTGCCAGCAGCTTAGTGGACAGGAATTCACCCCTCCACTTT	CASSLVDRNSPLHF
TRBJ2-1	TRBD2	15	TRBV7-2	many	TGTGCCAGCAGCTTAGTAGCGGGGGGGAACAATGAGCAGTTCTTC	CASSLVAGGNNEQFF
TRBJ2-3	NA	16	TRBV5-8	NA	TGTGCCAGCAGCTTGGGGTATTCCGGGGTGGCGGATACGCAGTATTTT	CASSLGYSGVADTQYF
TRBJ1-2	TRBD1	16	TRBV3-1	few	TGTGCCAGCAGCCAGTCGGGCCGGGACAGGAGCTATGGCTACACCTTC	CASSQSGRDRSYGYTF
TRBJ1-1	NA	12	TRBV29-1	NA	TGCAGCGTTGAAAAGGGATACACTGAAGCTTTCTTT	CSVEKGYTEAFF
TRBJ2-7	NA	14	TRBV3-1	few	TGTGCCAGCAGCGACAGCGCCGGGGGTCACGAGCAGTACTTC	CASSDSAGGHEQYF
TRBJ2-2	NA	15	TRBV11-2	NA	TGTGCCAGCAGCTACCAGGCCGGGGCCACCGGGGAGCTGTTTTTT	CASSYQAGATGELFF